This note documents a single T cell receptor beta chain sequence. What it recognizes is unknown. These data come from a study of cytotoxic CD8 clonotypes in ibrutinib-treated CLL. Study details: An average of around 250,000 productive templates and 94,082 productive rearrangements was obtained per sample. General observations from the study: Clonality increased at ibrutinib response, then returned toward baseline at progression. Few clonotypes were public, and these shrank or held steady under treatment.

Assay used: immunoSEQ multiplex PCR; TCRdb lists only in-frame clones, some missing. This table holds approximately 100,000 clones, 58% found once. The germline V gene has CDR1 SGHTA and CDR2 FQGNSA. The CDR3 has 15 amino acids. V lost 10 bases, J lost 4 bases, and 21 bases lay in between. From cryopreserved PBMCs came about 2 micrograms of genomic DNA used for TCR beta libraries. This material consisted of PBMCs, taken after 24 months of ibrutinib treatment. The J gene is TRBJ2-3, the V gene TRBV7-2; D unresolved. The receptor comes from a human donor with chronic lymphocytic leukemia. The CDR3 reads CATSPTPGEADTQYF. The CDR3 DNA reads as TGTGCCACTTCCCCCACCCCCGGTGAGGCAGATACGCAGTATTTT.